Sequencing of this T cell receptor beta chain was carried out in a study of control samples from healthy donors and cancer patients. Measured with immunoSEQ multiplex PCR; TCRdb has only the in-frame clones, and not every one. The profile shows 70,000 to 80,000 clones, around 90% of them singletons. The CDR3 is 16 amino acids. The germline V gene encodes CDR1 SEHNR and CDR2 FQNEAQ (reference sequence). The junction had 9 bases not matched to a gene; V was cut back by 1 base and J by 4 bases. The sequence came from a woman between 55 and 75 years old with head and neck cancer. Sequenced input: PBMCs. The chain combines TRBV7-9 with TRBJ2-7, with 8 nucleotides matching TRBD1. The CDR3 spells CASSLVPGQERYEQYF. DNA of the CDR3: TGTGCCAGCAGCTTAGTTCCGGGACAGGAGAGGTACGAGCAGTACTTC. The full variable domain, with the rest looked up from reference TRBV7-9 and TRBJ2-7, is DTGVSQNPRHKITKRGQNVTFRCDPISEHNRLYWYRQTLGQGPEFLTYFQNEAQLEKSRLLSDRFSAERPKGSFSTLEIQRTEQGDSAMYLCASSLVPGQERYEQYFGPGTRLTVT.